This TCR beta chain is from a study of T cells in severe cutaneous drug reactions. Study-wide background: Blister fluids or cells and PBMC were collected from patients in acute or recovery stage.

Per the germline V gene, CDR1 is MDHEN and CDR2 is SYDVKM. This CDR3 contains 15 residues. Sequenced patients had Stevens-Johnson syndrome or toxic epidermal necrolysis caused by carbamazepine. Blood repertoires came from a few Han Chinese and six or seven European CBZ-SJS/TEN patients. TCR subtype-specific primers in iRepertoire multiplex PCR prepared libraries for bulk and single-cell sequencing. TCRdb reprocessed the multiplex PCR reads and keeps a single row for each CDR3 protein, giving no DNA. The specimen's table records tens of thousands of distinct CDR3 sequences. With regard to this clonotype: Antigen specificity is unknown.

General observations from the study: One public TCRbeta CDR3 appeared in all seven blister samples, averaging around 14%. TRBV12-4 use rose strongly in carbamazepine-induced Stevens-Johnson syndrome or toxic epidermal necrolysis, averaging around 32% in blister cells and roughly 4.6% in PBMC.

The sample taken for sequencing was PBMCs. The chain is built from TRBV28 and TRBJ1-5. This receptor was obtained from a human donor with toxic epidermal necrolysis, a severe cutaneous drug reaction. CDR3 protein: CASTFQDRFNQPQHF.